This T cell receptor beta chain was captured by sequencing in a study of T cell responses to AZD1222 COVID-19 vaccine (dated by TCRdb to the early 2020s). In terms of the full investigation: A total of 233 trial participants underwent TCR sequencing, of whom 207 received two doses of AZD1222 and 26 received two doses of the MenACWY control vaccine. Trial participants were enrolled by age into subgroups of 18-55, 56-69 and 70-plus years, and around 150, 28 and 57 TCR-sequenced participants, respectively, were included in these subgroups. Study-wide conclusions, independent of this receptor: The 56-69-year group was small, and its depth increase did not reach significance, likely because of low power. Reportedly, almost half of the unique spike-specific TCRs recognized epitopes lying outside the regions that are mutated in the B.1.351 and B.1.1.7 variants. The vaccine-associated CD4 TCRs covered the entire spike protein, and the dominant responses fell in regions 160-218 and 743-854. Conclusions about previously exposed vaccinees are limited because only five or six AZD1222 recipients were SARS-CoV-2 seropositive at baseline. Most participants were white British and females outnumbered males, and the authors suggested that clonal diversity may have been underestimated. Because no samples from the day 14 peak response were available, repertoires could be characterized only after the peak T cell response. After two AZD1222 doses, spike-specific TCR breadth and depth were significantly higher than at day 0 and than in MenACWY recipients.

The CDR3 regions of human TCRbeta chains were analyzed by immunosequencing. From the authors' description of their analysis: TCRs in the repertoires were matched against a reference library of SARS-CoV-2-specific TCRs that had been generated with the MIRA antigen-specificity platform. Breadth was defined as the fraction of unique TCRs that were SARS-CoV-2-associated, and depth was defined as the fraction of total T cells that were SARS-CoV-2-associated. Each spike-specific TCR was assigned to its reactive spike region and to a CD4 or CD8 class using the MIRA data. Log10-transformed breadth and depth values were compared by one-way ANOVA with Sidak's multiple comparisons tests. Not all clones reach the TCRdb copy of this immuneACCESS table, which keeps in-frame sequences only. Checked studies attribute under half of the gap to unresolved V genes and leave the rest unexplained. V, J and clone size are those of that table, while D and trimming were read from the DNA. Across this sample there are roughly 180,000 clones, with approximately 90% seen only once. 1.5% to 2% of the sample rests with the top ten.

Worth noting for this clone: Its antigen is unknown. One base away there is no much larger clone; base qualities are not given.

Reading the label with the study, this specimen's time point is: about 28 days (+/-7) after the second vaccine dose. AZD1222 recipients with second doses at about 4 weeks or about 12 weeks were pooled, because spike-specific TCR depth and breadth did not differ between schedules. Vaccinee samples were obtained from the UK trials COV001 and COV002, which included a single-blind randomized controlled phase 2/3 trial of AZD1222 (ChAdOx1 nCoV-19) in healthy adults. For TCRbeta chain sequencing, PBMC samples were collected from trial participants at day 0 and at day 28 after the second dose. The V end gives up 1 base and the J end 7 bases, leaving 15 bases in the junction not matched to a gene. The CDR3 goes from the cysteine to the phenylalanine over 17 residues. This entry keeps only the CDR3 DNA: 51 bases, framed from base 1. The germline V gene supplies CDR1 LGHNA and CDR2 YSLEER.

This clonotype was sampled from an adult who received the AZD1222 COVID-19 vaccine. The specimen was peripheral blood, collected 28 days after the second AZD1222 dose. Here the chain combines TRBV4-3 and TRBJ1-2; 7 bases in the junction line up with TRBD1. The DNA sequence is given as TGCGCCAGCAGCCAAGCCGAGGGGGCAGGGAGCTACGCTGGCTACACCTTC. This yields the protein CASSQAEGAGSYAGYTF.